Each of the 12 T cell receptor beta chains below was sequenced from the same sample in a study of cytomegalovirus exposure and HLA in healthy donors. Measured with immunoSEQ multiplex PCR; TCRdb has only the in-frame clones, and not every one. This table has about 240,000 clones, around 85% appearing once. The material sequenced was PBMCs. Receptor source: a woman in her 30s in good health and CMV-seropositive.

The chain carries TRBV5-6 and TRBJ2-7; D remains ambiguous. This CDR3 region has 14 residues. Trimming stripped 0 bases from V and 6 bases from J, with 13 bases between. Looked up from germline, CDR1 is SGHDT and CDR2 is YYEEEE. The CDR3 DNA reads as TGTGCCAGCAGCTTGGAGGCAGGTACTCTCGAGCAGTACTTC. It encodes CASSLEAGTLEQYF.

This chain connects TRBV6-1 to TRBJ2-7; 10 nucleotides match TRBD2. The CDR3 is made up of 15 amino acids. V trimming: 2 bases; J trimming: 4 bases; junction bases outside the gene matches: 5. CDR1 is MNHNS and CDR2 is SASEGT in the germline V gene. CDR3 residues: CASSEWASGSYEQYF. The CDR3 DNA reads as TGTGCCAGCAGTGAATGGGCTAGCGGGAGTTACGAGCAGTACTTC.

This clone was seen more than once but under ten times. The J gene is TRBJ1-2, the V gene TRBV11-2; D is perhaps TRBD1 (6 bases). Germline assignment: CDR1 SGHAT and CDR2 FQNNGV. Trimming left V 4 bases short and J 4 bases short, with 10 bases between. The length of the CDR3 is 13 residues. CDR3 nucleotide sequence: TGTGCCAGCAGCTCCGGACAGAGCTATGGCTACACCTTC. It is translated as CASSSGQSYGYTF.

The chain carries TRBV6-6 and TRBJ1-2; D unclear. The V end was cut by 2 bases, the J end by 6 bases, with 10 bases between. The CDR3 is 13 residues long. Germline V gene lookup returns CDR1 MNHNY and CDR2 SVGAGI (reference sequence). In nucleotides, the CDR3 is TGTGCCAGCAGTTACCTCGACTGGGATGGCTACACCTTC. This gives the protein CASSYLDWDGYTF.

The chain is built from TRBV11-2 and TRBJ1-5; possible D gene TRBD1, 5 bases. Germline loops: CDR1 SGHAT, CDR2 FQNNGV. This CDR3 spans 15 amino acids. Trimming pared 1 base from V and 7 bases from J, leaving 14 bases between. CDR3 region: CASSLGGYRNQPQHF. CDR3 DNA sequence: TGTGCCAGCAGCTTAGGGGGATACAGGAACCAGCCCCAGCATTTT.

Comment on this clone: In the same sample, other DNA sequences code for this CDR3. The chain couples TRBV6-5 to TRBJ2-2; D might be TRBD1 (6 bases). This CDR3 region has 12 residues. In germline, CDR1 is MNHEY, CDR2 SVGAGI. The V gene lost 8 bases and the J gene lost 5 bases, with 9 bases spanning the gap. DNA of the CDR3: TGTGCCAGCTCCAGGGGAACCGGGGAGCTGTTTTTT. Protein: CASSRGTGELFF.

The chain has TRBV5-1 and TRBJ2-4; 7 nucleotides line up with TRBD2. There are 16 residues in the CDR3. From germline, CDR1 is SGHRS and CDR2 YFSETQ. The V and J ends lost 0 bases and 0 bases, in that order; junction bases with no gene match: 3. The CDR3 nucleotides are TGCGCCAGCAGCTTGGGAGCGGGACTAGCCAAAAACATTCAGTACTTC. It yields the protein CASSLGAGLAKNIQYF.

V and J are TRBV18 and TRBJ1-3; no firm D call. The CDR3 consists of 14 residues. Per germline, CDR1 KGHSH and CDR2 LQKENI. With 3 bases removed from V and 2 bases from J, the gap between germline ends came to 8 bases. In DNA form, the CDR3 reads TGTGCCAGCTCACCGAGTGCCGCTGGAAACACCATATATTTT. Its protein product is CASSPSAAGNTIYF.

The chain combines TRBV30 with TRBJ2-7; D remains ambiguous. CDR1 GTSNPN and CDR2 SVGIG come from the germline V gene (reference sequence). The CDR3 loop spans 14 amino acids. V was clipped by 4 bases and J by 0 bases, with 13 bases between them. For the CDR3, the DNA is TGTGCCTGGACCCCAACGGAGAGCTCCTACGAGCAGTACTTC. It yields the protein CAWTPTESSYEQYF. The full variable domain, in which reference TRBV30 and TRBJ2-7 provide the parts outside the CDR3, is SQTIHQWPATLVQPVGSPLSLECTVEGTSNPNLYWYRQAAGRGLQLLFYSVGIGQISSEVPQNLSASRPQDRQFILSSKKLLLSDSGFYLCAWTPTESSYEQYFGPGTRLTVT.

The genes are TRBV18 and TRBJ2-5; TRBD2 matches 7 bases. This CDR3 has 14 amino acids. The V gene end was trimmed by 9 bases and the J gene end by 5 bases; junction bases not matched to a gene: 12. Germline V gene data show CDR1 as KGHSH and CDR2 as LQKENI. The CDR3 sequence is CASFTAAGSETQYF. The DNA of the CDR3 is TGTGCCAGTTTCACGGCAGCGGGAAGCGAGACCCAGTACTTC.

The chain links TRBV5-1 to TRBJ2-7; D is uncertain. The CDR3 is made up of 13 amino acids. V lost 0 bases, J lost 3 bases, and 7 bases lay in between. The germline V gene encodes CDR1 SGHRS and CDR2 YFSETQ. This CDR3 is CASSLGVGYEQYF. The DNA of the CDR3 is TGCGCCAGCAGCTTGGGAGTCGGCTACGAGCAGTACTTC.

The chain carries TRBV20-1 and TRBJ2-1; D perhaps matches TRBD2 (5 bases). Per germline, CDR1 DFQATT and CDR2 SNEGSKA (reference sequence). The CDR3 has 11 residues. V was pared by 5 bases and J by 4 bases, with 6 bases between. The CDR3 region is CSAGEYNEQFF. The CDR3 DNA is TGCAGTGCTGGGGAGTACAATGAGCAGTTCTTC.